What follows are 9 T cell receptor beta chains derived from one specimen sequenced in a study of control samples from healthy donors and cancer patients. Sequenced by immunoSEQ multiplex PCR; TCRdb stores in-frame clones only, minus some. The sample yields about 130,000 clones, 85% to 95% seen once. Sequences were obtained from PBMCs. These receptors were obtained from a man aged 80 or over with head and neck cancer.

The CDR3, as DNA: TGTGCCAGTAGTACCCGGGACAGGGAACCCACAGATACGCAGTATTTT. It translates to CASSTRDREPTDTQYF. This sequence joins TRBV19 and TRBJ2-3; 9 positions agree with TRBD1. Germline CDR1 is LNHDA and CDR2 is SQIVND (reference sequence). The CDR3 extends over 16 amino acids. The junction had 7 bases not matched to a gene; V was cut back by 4 bases and J by 2 bases.

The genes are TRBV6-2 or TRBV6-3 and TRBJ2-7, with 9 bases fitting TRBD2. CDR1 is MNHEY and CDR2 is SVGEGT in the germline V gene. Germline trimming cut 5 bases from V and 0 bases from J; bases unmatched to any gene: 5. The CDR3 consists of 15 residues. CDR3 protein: CASSGLAGPSYEQYF. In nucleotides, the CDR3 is TGTGCCAGCAGTGGTCTAGCGGGGCCCTCCTACGAGCAGTACTTC.

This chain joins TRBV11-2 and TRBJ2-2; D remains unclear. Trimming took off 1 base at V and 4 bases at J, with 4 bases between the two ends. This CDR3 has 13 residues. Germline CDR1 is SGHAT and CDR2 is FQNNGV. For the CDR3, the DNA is TGTGCCAGCAGCTTAGCCCCCACCGGGGAGCTGTTTTTT. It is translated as CASSLAPTGELFF.

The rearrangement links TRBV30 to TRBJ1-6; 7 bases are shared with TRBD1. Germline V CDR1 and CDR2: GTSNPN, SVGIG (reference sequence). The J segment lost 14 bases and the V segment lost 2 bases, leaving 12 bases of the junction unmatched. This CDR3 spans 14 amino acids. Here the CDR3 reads CAWSSGTELLALHF. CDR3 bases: TGTGCCTGGAGTTCCGGGACAGAGCTTTTGGCCCTCCACTTT.

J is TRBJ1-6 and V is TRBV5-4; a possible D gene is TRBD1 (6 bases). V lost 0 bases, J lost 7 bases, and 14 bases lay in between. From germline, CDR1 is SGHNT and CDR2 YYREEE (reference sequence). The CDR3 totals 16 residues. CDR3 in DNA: TGTGCCAGCAGCTTGGCGGGGGCGGTCTTGAATTCACCCCTCCACTTT. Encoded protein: CASSLAGAVLNSPLHF.

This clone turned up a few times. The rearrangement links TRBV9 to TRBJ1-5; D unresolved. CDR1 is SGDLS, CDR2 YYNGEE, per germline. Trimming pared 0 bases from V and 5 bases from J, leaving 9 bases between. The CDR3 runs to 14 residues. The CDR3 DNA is TGTGCCAGCAGCGTAGATGGCGGGGATCAGCCCCAGCATTTT. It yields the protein CASSVDGGDQPQHF.

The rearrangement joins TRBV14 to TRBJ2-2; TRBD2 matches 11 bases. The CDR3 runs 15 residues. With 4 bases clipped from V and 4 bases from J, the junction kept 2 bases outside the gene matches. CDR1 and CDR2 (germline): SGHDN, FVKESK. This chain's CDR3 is CASSPSGRFTGELFF. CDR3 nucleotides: TGTGCCAGCAGCCCTAGCGGGAGGTTCACCGGGGAGCTGTTTTTT.

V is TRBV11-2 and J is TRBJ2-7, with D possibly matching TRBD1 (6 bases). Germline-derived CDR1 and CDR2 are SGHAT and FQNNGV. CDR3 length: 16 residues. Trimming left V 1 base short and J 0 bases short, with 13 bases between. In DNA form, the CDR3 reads TGTGCCAGCAGCTTAGGCGTCAGGGGAACCTCCTACGAGCAGTACTTC. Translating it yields CASSLGVRGTSYEQYF. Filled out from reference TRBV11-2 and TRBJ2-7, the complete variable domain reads EAGVAQSPRYKIIEKRQSVAFWCNPISGHATLYWYQQILGQGPKLLIQFQNNGVVDDSQLPKDRFSAERLKGVDSTLKIQPAKLEDSAVYLCASSLGVRGTSYEQYFGPGTRLTVT.

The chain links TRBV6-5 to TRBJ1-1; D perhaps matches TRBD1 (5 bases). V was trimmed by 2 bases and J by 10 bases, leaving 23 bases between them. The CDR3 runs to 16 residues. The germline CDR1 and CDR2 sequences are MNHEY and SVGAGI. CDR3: CASSYLAKKGDRVAFF. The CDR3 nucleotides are TGTGCCAGCAGTTACCTAGCCAAGAAAGGGGACCGTGTAGCTTTCTTT.